One sample yielded the 14 T cell receptor beta chains listed below, sequenced in a study of response to subunit inactivated influenza vaccine. TCRdb reanalysed the RT-PCR reads using MiXCR and keeps one entry per CDR3 protein. The data hold some 550,000 distinct CDR3 sequences, with under 25% observed a single time. These records were also assigned to another study, of T cells expressing NK-cell markers. Turning to that study: The authors made TCR beta cDNA libraries by 5'RACE template switching. This switching added a universal primer site and UMIs.

The sample here was CD4+ T cells sorted from PBMCs, taken 12 days after vaccination. Receptors originate from a middle-aged man who received an inactivated influenza vaccine.

This clonotype was picked up a small number of times. The rearrangement joins TRBV10-3 to TRBJ1-5; 7 bases align to TRBD1. V trimming: 10 bases; J trimming: 1 base; junction bases outside the gene matches: 10. Germline V lookup: CDR1 ENHRY, CDR2 SYGVKD. CDR3 size: 15 residues. The CDR3 loop reads CATHPTGSSNQPQHF. For the CDR3, the DNA is TGTGCCACCCACCCGACAGGGTCGAGCAATCAGCCCCAGCATTTT.

This clonotype was counted between two and nine times. This chain connects TRBV7-2 to TRBJ1-2; D may be TRBD1 (5 bases). CDR1 and CDR2 from the germline V gene are SGHTA and FQGNSA. The ends were cut back, 1 base at V and 6 bases at J, with 15 bases in the middle. The CDR3 has 15 residues. The CDR3 nucleotides read TGTGCCAGCAGCTTAGTCATAGGGACGTGGGATGGCTACACCTTC. This translates into CASSLVIGTWDGYTF.

The chain has TRBV6-2 or TRBV6-3 and TRBJ2-7; a possible D gene is TRBD2 (6 bases). V lost 2 bases and J 9 bases, leaving 14 bases between the germline ends. Germline V lookup: CDR1 MNHEY, CDR2 SVGEGT. This CDR3 is 13 amino acids long. The DNA for the CDR3 is TGTGCCAGCAGTTACGAGTGGCGGGATCCGCAGTACTTC. This gives the protein CASSYEWRDPQYF.

This clonotype has just a few counts. V and J are TRBV18 and TRBJ1-5, with 9 bases identical to TRBD1. Germline assignment: CDR1 KGHSH and CDR2 LQKENI. This CDR3 comprises 15 residues. The V gene end was trimmed by 6 bases and the J gene end by 1 base; junction bases not matched to a gene: 4. CDR3 amino acids: CASSGTGSSNQPQHF. The DNA for the CDR3 is TGTGCCAGCTCGGGGACAGGGTCGAGCAATCAGCCCCAGCATTTT.

This sequence joins TRBV20-1 and TRBJ2-5; D uncertain. Germline values: CDR1 DFQATT, CDR2 SNEGSKA (reference sequence). V was shortened by 3 bases and J by 4 bases, with 9 bases between the two germline ends. This CDR3 is built from 12 residues. Written as DNA, the CDR3 is TGCAGTGCTAGTCTCCATGTAGAGACCCAGTACTTC. This encodes CSASLHVETQYF.

This clonotype was observed a handful of times. The V call is TRBV12-3 or TRBV12-4, the J call TRBJ2-7, with 7 bases aligning to TRBD1. J was trimmed by 4 bases and V by 6 bases; bases with no gene match: 6. The CDR3 has 13 residues. CDR3 bases: TGTGCCAGCAGCGACGGGACAGCTTACGAGCAGTACTTC. Its protein product is CASSDGTAYEQYF.

This clonotype was seen more than once but under ten times. The V and J genes are TRBV14 and TRBJ1-1; D call uncertain. CDR1 is SGHDN and CDR2 is FVKESK in the germline V gene. The CDR3 has 14 residues. With 0 bases removed from V and 1 base from J, the gap between germline ends came to 6 bases. The CDR3 DNA reads as TGTGCCAGCAGCCAAGATTCGACGAACACTGAAGCTTTCTTT. Translation gives CASSQDSTNTEAFF.

This clonotype occurred a few times. V gene TRBV3-1 combines with J gene TRBJ2-2; 8 nucleotides match TRBD2. Germline assignment: CDR1 LGHDT and CDR2 YNNKEL (reference sequence). CDR3 length equals 14 residues. The V and J ends lost 6 bases and 1 base, in that order; junction bases with no gene match: 1. The CDR3, as DNA: TGTGCCAGCAGGGGACTAGGGAACACCGGGGAGCTGTTTTTT. Its protein product is CASRGLGNTGELFF.

This clonotype showed up just a few times. The genes are TRBV12-3 or TRBV12-4 and TRBJ2-7; D gene unclear. The CDR3 runs to 12 residues. The ends were cut back, 5 bases at V and 1 base at J, with 6 bases in the middle. The CDR3 region has the DNA TGTGCCAGCAGTCGACGATCCTACGAGCAGTACTTC. Its protein product is CASSRRSYEQYF.

The chain has TRBV15 and TRBJ2-1; 10 bases align to TRBD2. Losses at the gene ends were 4 bases for V and 5 bases for J; bases not matched to a gene: 5. The germline CDR1 and CDR2 sequences are LNHNV and YYDKDF (reference sequence). The CDR3 consists of 15 residues. The CDR3 loop reads CATSIRLAGDNEQFF. CDR3 nucleotides: TGTGCCACCAGCATTAGGCTAGCGGGAGACAATGAGCAGTTCTTC. The full variable domain, with the rest looked up from reference TRBV15 and TRBJ2-1, is DAMVIQNPRYQVTQFGKPVTLSCSQTLNHNVMYWYQQKSSQAPKLLFHYYDKDFNNEADTPDNFQSRRPNTSFCFLDIRSPGLGDTAMYLCATSIRLAGDNEQFFGPGTRLTVL.

This clonotype was seen only a few times. The chain links TRBV7-2 to TRBJ2-3; TRBD2 agrees at 10 bases. Trimming cost V 5 bases and J 7 bases; bases outside gene matches: 9. This CDR3 spans 15 amino acids. In germline, CDR1 is SGHTA, CDR2 FQGNSA. The CDR3 nucleotides are TGTGCCAGCAGCGTAACCGGGACTAGCGTTTATACGCAGTATTTT. Residues: CASSVTGTSVYTQYF.

This clonotype has more than one count but fewer than ten. The chain uses TRBV4-3 and TRBJ1-1; D remains unclear. Trimming removed 4 bases at V and 0 bases at J, with 12 bases between. This CDR3 has 15 residues. The germline V gene encodes CDR1 LGHNA and CDR2 YSLEER. The CDR3 DNA sequence: TGCGCCAGCAGCCCAAGGGTCAGATTGAACACTGAAGCTTTCTTT. The encoded protein is CASSPRVRLNTEAFF.

As for this clonotype: An end of the junction does not agree with germline; a read error may underlie this. The chain combines TRBV5-1 with TRBJ2-2, with a weak D call TRBD1 (8 bases). The CDR3 sequence is 14 residues long. The germline V gene encodes CDR1 SGHRS and CDR2 YFSETQ. The DNA of the CDR3 is TGCGCCAGCAGCTTAAGACAGGGGAGCGGGGAGCTGGTTTTT. It is translated as CASSLRQGSGELVF.

This clonotype was found a few times. This chain uses TRBV5-6 with TRBJ2-3; 7 positions match TRBD2. The CDR3 spans 16 residues. Germline lookup yields CDR1 SGHDT and CDR2 YYEEEE. Trimming at V came to 4 bases and at J to 8 bases, leaving 16 bases not matched to a gene. CDR3 amino acids: CASSTQGWRERSTQYF. CDR3 bases: TGTGCCAGCAGCACCCAAGGATGGCGGGAGAGAAGTACGCAGTATTTT.